The rows below give T cell receptor beta chains drawn from one sample of a study of vaccination effects on CD4 cells after COVID-19. Their antigens remain unidentified. TCRdb's copy holds only in-frame clones and misses some; the assay was immunoSEQ multiplex PCR. The repertoire includes about 31,000 clones, 55% to 75% of them detected once, and 28% sits in the top ten. The specimen comprised CD4+ T cells from PBMCs cultured with HCoV-229E spike peptides, sampled before COVID-19 vaccination. These receptors all come from a human donor who received a COVID-19 vaccine. Each CDR3 is given with its conserved first and last residue. A D gene is named only where the DNA matches it firmly. Rows may omit the clone size; those that give it use once, few, many or a size class.

d_call	v_call	j_call	clone_size	cdr3_aa	cdr3_nt
.	TRBV11-2	TRBJ2-1	few	CASSQRQVQFF	TGTGCCAGCAGTCAACGACAGGTACAGTTCTTC
.	TRBV2	TRBJ1-2	few	CASSERTRYGYTF	TGTGCCAGCAGTGAGAGGACCCGCTATGGCTACACCTTC
.	TRBV28	TRBJ2-7	.	CASSGYREPLF	TGTGCCAGCAGTGGCTACCGGGAACCCTTATTC
.	TRBV6-5	TRBJ1-5	.	CASSPDGNQPQHF	TGTGCCAGCAGTCCCGACGGTAATCAGCCCCAGCATTTT
.	TRBV3-1/TRBV3-2	TRBJ1-4	.	CASSQDPGVNEKLFF	TGTGCCAGCAGCCAAGATCCGGGTGTTAATGAAAAACTGTTTTTT
TRBD1	TRBV4-2	TRBJ2-2	.	CASSQMDRDNGELFF	TGTGCCAGCAGCCAGATGGACAGGGATAACGGGGAGCTGTTTTTT
.	TRBV7-2	TRBJ1-6	few	CASSRPGYNSPLHF	TGTGCCAGCAGCCGGCCCGGGTATAATTCACCCCTCCACTTT
.	TRBV5-1	TRBJ2-5	.	CASSPLGQMETQYF	TGCGCCAGCAGCCCCCTGGGACAAATGGAGACCCAGTACTTC
TRBD1	TRBV4-1	TRBJ1-2	.	CASSPSGDRGGYTF	TGCGCCAGCAGTCCTAGCGGGGACAGGGGCGGCTACACCTTC
.	TRBV7-2	TRBJ1-1	.	CASSSRVVNTEAFF	TGTGCCAGCAGCTCACGGGTCGTGAACACTGAAGCTTTCTTT
.	TRBV5-1	TRBJ1-1	.	CASSPPPGQGTEAFF	TGCGCCAGCAGCCCCCCACCGGGACAAGGCACTGAAGCTTTCTTT
.	TRBV5-1	TRBJ1-4	.	CASNDGGNEKLFF	TGCGCCAGCAACGACGGGGGTAATGAAAAACTGTTTTTT
.	TRBV23-1	TRBJ2-1	.	CASSQGLGRPYNEQFF	TGCGCCAGCAGCCAGGGGTTGGGACGGCCGTACAATGAGCAGTTCTTC
.	TRBV6-5	TRBJ2-5	.	CASSYQGRRETQYF	TGTGCCAGCAGTTACCAGGGCAGGAGGGAGACCCAGTACTTC
.	TRBV7-2	TRBJ2-7	.	CASSLVSGPSYEQYF	TGTGCCAGCAGCTTAGTGAGCGGGCCCTCCTACGAGCAGTACTTC
TRBD1	TRBV7-9	TRBJ2-7	.	CASSLGTGGQTYEQYF	TGTGCCAGCAGCTTAGGGACAGGGGGGCAGACCTACGAGCAGTACTTC
TRBD2	TRBV9	TRBJ2-2	.	CASSPRTSGVGELFF	TGTGCCAGCAGCCCCCGGACTAGCGGGGTTGGGGAGCTGTTTTTT
TRBD1	TRBV28	TRBJ1-1	few	CATVMLTGAGTEAFF	TGTGCCACCGTTATGCTCACAGGGGCGGGCACTGAAGCTTTCTTT
TRBD1	TRBV28	TRBJ1-1	few	CASNFQTGRAFF	TGTGCCAGCAATTTCCAGACAGGGCGAGCTTTCTTT
.	TRBV7-9	TRBJ1-1	.	CASSLEGNTEAFF	TGTGCCAGCAGCTTAGAGGGGAACACTGAAGCTTTCTTT
.	TRBV6-5	TRBJ1-6	.	CASTKEARTNLHF	TGTGCCAGCACTAAAGAAGCTCGTACTAACCTCCACTTT
.	TRBV3-1/TRBV3-2	TRBJ2-6	.	CASSQASGSAGANVLTF	TGTGCCAGCAGTCAGGCCTCGGGGTCCGCTGGGGCCAACGTCCTGACTTTC
.	TRBV28	TRBJ1-5	.	CASSFQGKGNQPQHF	TGTGCCAGCAGTTTTCAGGGGAAGGGCAATCAGCCCCAGCATTTT